The clone carrying this T cell receptor beta chain showed up many times. The CDR3 has 14 amino acids. Trimming pared 3 bases from V and 5 bases from J, leaving 10 bases between. Germline V gives CDR1 SGHTA, CDR2 FQGNSA. This record comes from a study of human T cells and chemical hapten exposure. Study-wide background: The patch tests put 0.01% DPC on the skin of the upper back and were read 6 days later.

Time point described: patch test 3, about 24 weeks after DPC sensitization. The sample's treatment: therapeutic diphenylcyclopropenone sensitization with weekly scalp DPC. TCRdb recomputed calls from the RACE reads with MiXCR, one row per CDR3 protein. The data hold about 30,000 distinct CDR3 sequences, with more than 5% observed a single time. The chain recombines TRBV7-2 with TRBJ2-2; D ambiguous. Sequencing used whole blood, obtained in connection with sensitization to the hapten diphenylcyclopropenone (DPC). The receptor's source is a man aged 30 to 39 with alopecia areata. Some clones in this sample may be carry-over from other donors' samples. The CDR3 DNA is TGTGCCAGCAGCTTCAAGCTGGGGACCGGGGAGCTGTTTTTT. Protein sequence: CASSFKLGTGELFF.